This T cell receptor beta chain stems from a study of blood T cell repertoires in COVID-19. TCRdb keeps only in-frame clones here, not all; method: immunoSEQ multiplex PCR. The top ten hold roughly 4.3% of the sample, which has about 120,000 clones, around 89% seen once. The V end was cut by 3 bases, the J end by 5 bases, with 13 bases between. The germline V gene encodes CDR1 SGHDN and CDR2 FVKESK. CDR3 length equals 14 residues. The chain couples TRBV14 to TRBJ2-5; tentatively, D is TRBD2 (5 bases). This clonotype was sampled from a man aged 55 to 69 with COVID-19, enrolled during active disease. The sequencing sample was made of peripheral blood. This chain's CDR3 is CASSHGVSWETQYF. As DNA, the CDR3 is TGTGCCAGCAGCCACGGGGTATCTTGGGAGACCCAGTACTTC.